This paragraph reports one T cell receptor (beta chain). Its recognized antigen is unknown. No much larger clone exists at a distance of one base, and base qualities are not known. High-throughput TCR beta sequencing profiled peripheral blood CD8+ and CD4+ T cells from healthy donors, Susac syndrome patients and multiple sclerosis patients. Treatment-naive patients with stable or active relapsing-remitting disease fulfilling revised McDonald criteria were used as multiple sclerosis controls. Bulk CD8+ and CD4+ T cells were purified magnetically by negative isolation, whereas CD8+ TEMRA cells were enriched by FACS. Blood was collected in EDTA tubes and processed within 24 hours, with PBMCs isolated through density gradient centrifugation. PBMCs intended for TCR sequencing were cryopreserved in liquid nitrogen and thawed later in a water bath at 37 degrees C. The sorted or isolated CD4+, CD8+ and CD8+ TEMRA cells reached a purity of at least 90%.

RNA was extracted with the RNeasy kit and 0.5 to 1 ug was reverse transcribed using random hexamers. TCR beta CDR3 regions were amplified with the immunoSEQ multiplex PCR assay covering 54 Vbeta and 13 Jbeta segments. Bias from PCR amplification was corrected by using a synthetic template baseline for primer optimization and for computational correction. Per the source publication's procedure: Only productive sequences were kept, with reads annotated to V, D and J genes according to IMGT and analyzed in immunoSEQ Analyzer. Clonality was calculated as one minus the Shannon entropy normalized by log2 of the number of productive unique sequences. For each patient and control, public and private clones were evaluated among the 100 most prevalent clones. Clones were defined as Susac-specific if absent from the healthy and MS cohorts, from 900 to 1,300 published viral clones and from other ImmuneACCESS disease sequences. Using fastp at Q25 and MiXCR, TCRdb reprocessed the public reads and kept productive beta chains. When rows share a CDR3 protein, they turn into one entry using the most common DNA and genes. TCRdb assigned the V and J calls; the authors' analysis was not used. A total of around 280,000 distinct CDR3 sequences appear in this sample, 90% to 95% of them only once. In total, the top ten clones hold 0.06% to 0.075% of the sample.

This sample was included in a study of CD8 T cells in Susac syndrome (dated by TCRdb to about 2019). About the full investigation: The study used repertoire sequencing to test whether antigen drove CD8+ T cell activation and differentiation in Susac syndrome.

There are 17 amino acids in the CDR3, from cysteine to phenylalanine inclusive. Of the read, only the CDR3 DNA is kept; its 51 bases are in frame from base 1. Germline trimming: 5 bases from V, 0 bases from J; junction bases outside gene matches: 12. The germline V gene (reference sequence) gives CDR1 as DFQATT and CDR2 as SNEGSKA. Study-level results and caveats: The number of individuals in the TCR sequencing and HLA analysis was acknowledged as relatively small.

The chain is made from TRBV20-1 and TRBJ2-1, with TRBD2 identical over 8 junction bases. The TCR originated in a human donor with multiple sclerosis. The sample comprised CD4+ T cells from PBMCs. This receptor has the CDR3 CSAPRGGGRSSYNEQFF. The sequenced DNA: TGCAGTGCTCCCCGGGGGGGCGGGAGGAGCTCCTACAATGAGCAGTTCTTC.